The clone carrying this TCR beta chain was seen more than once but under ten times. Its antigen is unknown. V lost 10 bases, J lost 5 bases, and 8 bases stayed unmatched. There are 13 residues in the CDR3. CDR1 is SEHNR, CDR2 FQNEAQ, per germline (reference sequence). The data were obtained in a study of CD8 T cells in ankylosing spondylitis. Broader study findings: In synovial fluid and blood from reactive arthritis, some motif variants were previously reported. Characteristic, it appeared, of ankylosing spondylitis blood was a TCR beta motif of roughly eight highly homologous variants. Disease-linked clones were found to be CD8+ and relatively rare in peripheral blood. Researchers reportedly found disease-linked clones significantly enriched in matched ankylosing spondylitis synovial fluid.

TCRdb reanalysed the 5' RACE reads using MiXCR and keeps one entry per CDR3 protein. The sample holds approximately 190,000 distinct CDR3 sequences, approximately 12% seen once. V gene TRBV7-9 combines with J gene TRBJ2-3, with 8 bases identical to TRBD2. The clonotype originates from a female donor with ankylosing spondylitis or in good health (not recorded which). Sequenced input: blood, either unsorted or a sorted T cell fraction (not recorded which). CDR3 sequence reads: CATPAGDEDTQYF. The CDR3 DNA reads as TGTGCCACCCCAGCGGGAGACGAAGATACGCAGTATTTT.